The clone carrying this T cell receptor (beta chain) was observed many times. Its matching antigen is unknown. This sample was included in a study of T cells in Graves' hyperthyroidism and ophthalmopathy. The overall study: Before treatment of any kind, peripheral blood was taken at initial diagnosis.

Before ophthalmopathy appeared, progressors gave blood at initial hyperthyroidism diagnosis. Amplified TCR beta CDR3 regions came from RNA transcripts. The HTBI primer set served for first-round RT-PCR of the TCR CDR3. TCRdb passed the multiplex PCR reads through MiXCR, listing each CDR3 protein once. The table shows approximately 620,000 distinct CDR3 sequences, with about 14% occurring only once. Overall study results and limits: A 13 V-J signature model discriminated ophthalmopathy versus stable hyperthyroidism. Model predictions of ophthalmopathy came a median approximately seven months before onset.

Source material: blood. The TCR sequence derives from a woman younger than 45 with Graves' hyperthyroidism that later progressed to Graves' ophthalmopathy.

The CDR3 sequence: CSAHLGTGASVETQYF. As DNA, the CDR3 is TGCAGCGCCCACCTGGGGACGGGGGCTTCAGTAGAGACCCAGTACTTC. J is TRBJ2-5 and V is TRBV29-1; perhaps D is TRBD1 or TRBD2 (6 bases each). The germline gives CDR1 SQVTM, CDR2 ANQGSEA. The CDR3 is 16 amino acids. V was shortened by 7 bases and J by 4 bases, with 25 bases between the two germline ends.